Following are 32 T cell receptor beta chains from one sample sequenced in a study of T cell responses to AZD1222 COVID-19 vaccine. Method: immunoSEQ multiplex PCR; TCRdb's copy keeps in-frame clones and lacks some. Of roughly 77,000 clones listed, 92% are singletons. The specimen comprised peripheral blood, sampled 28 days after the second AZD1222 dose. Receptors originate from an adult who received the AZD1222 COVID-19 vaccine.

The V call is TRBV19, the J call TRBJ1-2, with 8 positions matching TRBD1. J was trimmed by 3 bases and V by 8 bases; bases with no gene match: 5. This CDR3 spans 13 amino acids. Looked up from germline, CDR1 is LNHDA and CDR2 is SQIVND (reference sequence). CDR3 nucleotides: TGTGCCAGTTTGGACAGGGAGGACTATGGCTACACCTTC. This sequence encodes CASLDREDYGYTF.

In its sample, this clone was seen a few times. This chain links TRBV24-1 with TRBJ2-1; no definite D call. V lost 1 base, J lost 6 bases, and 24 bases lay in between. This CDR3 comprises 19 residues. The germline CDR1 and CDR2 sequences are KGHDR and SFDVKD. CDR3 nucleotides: TGTGCCACCAGTGATTTTAAAGGCTCCCGAGACCCACAGATCAATGAGCAGTTCTTC. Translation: CATSDFKGSRDPQINEQFF.

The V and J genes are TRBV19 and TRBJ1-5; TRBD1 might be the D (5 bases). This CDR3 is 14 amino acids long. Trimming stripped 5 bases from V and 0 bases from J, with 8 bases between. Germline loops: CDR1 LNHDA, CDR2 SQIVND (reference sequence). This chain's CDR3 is CASSLQDSNQPQHF. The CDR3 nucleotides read TGTGCCAGTAGTCTACAGGATAGCAATCAGCCCCAGCATTTT.

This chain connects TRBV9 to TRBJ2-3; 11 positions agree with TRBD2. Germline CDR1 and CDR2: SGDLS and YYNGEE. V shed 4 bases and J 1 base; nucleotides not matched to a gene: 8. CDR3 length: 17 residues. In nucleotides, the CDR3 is TGTGCCAGCAGCCAAACCAATAGCGGGAGGGGCACAGATACGCAGTATTTT. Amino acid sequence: CASSQTNSGRGTDTQYF.

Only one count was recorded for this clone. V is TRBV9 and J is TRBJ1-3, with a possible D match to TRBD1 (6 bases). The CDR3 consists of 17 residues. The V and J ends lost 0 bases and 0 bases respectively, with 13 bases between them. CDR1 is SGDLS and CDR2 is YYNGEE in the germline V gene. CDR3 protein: CASSVAGADSSGNTIYF. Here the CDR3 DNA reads TGTGCCAGCAGCGTAGCAGGGGCCGACAGCTCTGGAAACACCATATATTTT.

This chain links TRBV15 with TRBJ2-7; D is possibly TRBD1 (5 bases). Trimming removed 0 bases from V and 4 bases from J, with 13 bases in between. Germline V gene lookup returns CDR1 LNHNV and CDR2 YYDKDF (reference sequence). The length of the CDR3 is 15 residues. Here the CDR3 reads CATSRDPGSEYEQYF. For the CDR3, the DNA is TGTGCCACCAGCAGAGATCCAGGGTCCGAGTACGAGCAGTACTTC. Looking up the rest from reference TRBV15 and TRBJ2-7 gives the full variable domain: DAMVIQNPRYQVTQFGKPVTLSCSQTLNHNVMYWYQQKSSQAPKLLFHYYDKDFNNEADTPDNFQSRRPNTSFCFLDIRSPGLGDTAMYLCATSRDPGSEYEQYFGPGTRLTVT.

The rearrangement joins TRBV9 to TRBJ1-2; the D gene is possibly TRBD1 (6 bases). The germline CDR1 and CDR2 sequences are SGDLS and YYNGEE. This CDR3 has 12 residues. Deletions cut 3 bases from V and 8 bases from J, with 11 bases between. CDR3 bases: TGTGCCAGCAGCGCGACAGGAAACGGCTACACCTTC. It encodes CASSATGNGYTF.

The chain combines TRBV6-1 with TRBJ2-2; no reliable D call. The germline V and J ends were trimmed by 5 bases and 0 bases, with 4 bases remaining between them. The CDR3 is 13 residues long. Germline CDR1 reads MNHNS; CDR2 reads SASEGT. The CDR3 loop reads CASSSPNTGELFF. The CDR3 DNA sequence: TGTGCCAGCAGTTCGCCGAACACCGGGGAGCTGTTTTTT.

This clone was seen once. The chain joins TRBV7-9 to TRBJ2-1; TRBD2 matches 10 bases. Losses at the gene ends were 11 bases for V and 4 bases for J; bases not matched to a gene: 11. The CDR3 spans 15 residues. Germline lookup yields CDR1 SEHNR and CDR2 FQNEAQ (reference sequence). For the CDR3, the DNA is TGTGCCGCCCCTAGCGGGAGCGGGACATACAATGAGCAGTTCTTC. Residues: CAAPSGSGTYNEQFF.

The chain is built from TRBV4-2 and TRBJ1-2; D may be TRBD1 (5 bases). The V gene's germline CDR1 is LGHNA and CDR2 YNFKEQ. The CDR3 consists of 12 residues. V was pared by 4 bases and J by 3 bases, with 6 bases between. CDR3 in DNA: TGTGCCAGCAGCCGCAGGGACTATGGCTACACCTTC. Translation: CASSRRDYGYTF.

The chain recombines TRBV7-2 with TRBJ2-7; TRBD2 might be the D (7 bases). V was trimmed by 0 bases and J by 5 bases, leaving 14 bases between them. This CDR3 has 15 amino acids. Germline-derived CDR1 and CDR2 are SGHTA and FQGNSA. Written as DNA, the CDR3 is TGTGCCAGCAGCTTAGCGGGGGCGGGAGCCCACGAGCAGTACTTC. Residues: CASSLAGAGAHEQYF.

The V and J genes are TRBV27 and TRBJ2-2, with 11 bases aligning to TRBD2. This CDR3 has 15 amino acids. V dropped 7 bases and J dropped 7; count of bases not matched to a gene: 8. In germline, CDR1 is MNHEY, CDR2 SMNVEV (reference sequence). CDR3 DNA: TGTGCCAGCACTACTAGCGGGAGATTTTTCGGGGAGCTGTTTTTT. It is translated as CASTTSGRFFGELFF.

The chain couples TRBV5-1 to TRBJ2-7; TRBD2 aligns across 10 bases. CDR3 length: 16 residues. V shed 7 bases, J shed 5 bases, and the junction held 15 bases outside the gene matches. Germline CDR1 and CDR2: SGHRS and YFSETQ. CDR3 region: CASGGSSGRRFHEQYF. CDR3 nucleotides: TGCGCCAGCGGGGGGAGTAGCGGGAGGAGATTTCACGAGCAGTACTTC. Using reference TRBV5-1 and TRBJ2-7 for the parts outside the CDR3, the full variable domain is KAGVTQTPRYLIKTRGQQVTLSCSPISGHRSVSWYQQTPGQGLQFLFEYFSETQRNKGNFPGRFSGRQFSNSRSEMNVSTLELGDSALYLCASGGSSGRRFHEQYFGPGTRLTVT.

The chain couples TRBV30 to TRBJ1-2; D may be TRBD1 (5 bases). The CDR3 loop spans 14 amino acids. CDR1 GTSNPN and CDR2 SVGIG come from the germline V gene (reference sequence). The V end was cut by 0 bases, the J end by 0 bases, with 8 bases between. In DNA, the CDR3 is TGTGCCTGGAGTGTGGGGGTCACTAACTATGGCTACACCTTC. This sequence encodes CAWSVGVTNYGYTF. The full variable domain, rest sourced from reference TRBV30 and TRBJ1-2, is SQTIHQWPATLVQPVGSPLSLECTVEGTSNPNLYWYRQAAGRGLQLLFYSVGIGQISSEVPQNLSASRPQDRQFILSSKKLLLSDSGFYLCAWSVGVTNYGYTFGSGTRLTVV.

CDR3 residues: CSVTGTGAYEQFF. CDR3 bases: TGCAGCGTTACCGGGACAGGGGCCTATGAGCAGTTCTTC. The chain couples TRBV29-1 to TRBJ2-1, with 10 bases fitting TRBD1. Unmatched junction bases numbered 6, after V lost 5 bases and J lost 8 bases. Germline loops: CDR1 SQVTM, CDR2 ANQGSEA. CDR3 length equals 13 residues.

The CDR3 region has the DNA TGTGCCATCCAGGACCCAGTGGCTGAAGCTTTCTTT. It is translated as CAIQDPVAEAFF. This rearrangement joins TRBV10-3 to TRBJ1-1; D gene unclear. CDR1 is ENHRY and CDR2 is SYGVKD in the germline V gene. CDR3 length: 12 amino acids. Trimming stripped 8 bases from V and 6 bases from J, with 13 bases between.

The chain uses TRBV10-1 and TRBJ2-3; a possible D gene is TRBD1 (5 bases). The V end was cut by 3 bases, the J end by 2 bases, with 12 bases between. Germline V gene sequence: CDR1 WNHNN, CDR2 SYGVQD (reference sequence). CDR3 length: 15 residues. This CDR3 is CASSDSVTATDTQYF. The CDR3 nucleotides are TGCGCCAGCAGTGACTCAGTGACAGCCACAGATACGCAGTATTTT.

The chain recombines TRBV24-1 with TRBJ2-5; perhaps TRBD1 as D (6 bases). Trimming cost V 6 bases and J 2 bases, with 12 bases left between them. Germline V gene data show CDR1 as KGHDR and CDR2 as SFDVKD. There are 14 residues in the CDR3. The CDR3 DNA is TGTGCCACCAGTTATTCAGGGGCACAAGAGACCCAGTACTTC. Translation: CATSYSGAQETQYF.

Written as DNA, the CDR3 is TGTGCCAGCAGTTCAGAGGGAAGGGGGGCTTTAAACACTGAAGCTTTCTTT. It codes for CASSSEGRGALNTEAFF. The rearrangement links TRBV27 to TRBJ1-1; D is possibly TRBD1 (6 bases). The germline CDR1 and CDR2 sequences are MNHEY and SMNVEV (reference sequence). Deletions cut 4 bases from V and 2 bases from J, with 20 bases between. CDR3 length: 17 residues.

CDR3 nucleotides: TGTGCCATCAGAGGGGACCGGAACACCGGGGAGCTGTTTTTT. It is translated as CAIRGDRNTGELFF. The V call is TRBV10-3, the J call TRBJ2-2; D possibly uses TRBD1 or TRBD2 (5 bases each). The V end lost 6 bases, the J end lost 1 base, and 9 bases lay between the germline ends. Germline CDR1 and CDR2: ENHRY and SYGVKD. The CDR3 extends over 14 amino acids.

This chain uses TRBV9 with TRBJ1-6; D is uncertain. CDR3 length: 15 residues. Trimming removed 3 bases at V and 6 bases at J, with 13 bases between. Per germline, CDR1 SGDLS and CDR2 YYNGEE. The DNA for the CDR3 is TGTGCCAGCAGCGGCCGACTGAGCGGTAATTCACCCCTCCACTTT. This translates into CASSGRLSGNSPLHF.

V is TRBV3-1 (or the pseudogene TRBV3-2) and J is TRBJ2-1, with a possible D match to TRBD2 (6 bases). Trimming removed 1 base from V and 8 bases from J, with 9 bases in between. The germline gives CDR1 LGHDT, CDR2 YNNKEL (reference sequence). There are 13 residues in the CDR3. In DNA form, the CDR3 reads TGTGCCAGCAGCCAAGGACTAGGGTATGAGCAGTTCTTC. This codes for CASSQGLGYEQFF.

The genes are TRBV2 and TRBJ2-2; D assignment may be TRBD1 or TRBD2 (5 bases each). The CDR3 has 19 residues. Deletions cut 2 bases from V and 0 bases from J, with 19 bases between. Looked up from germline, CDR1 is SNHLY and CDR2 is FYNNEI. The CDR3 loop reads CASSERRGRGSANTGELFF. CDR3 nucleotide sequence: TGTGCCAGCAGTGAACGTCGGGGAAGGGGCTCCGCGAACACCGGGGAGCTGTTTTTT. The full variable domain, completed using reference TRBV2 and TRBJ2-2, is EPEVTQTPSHQVTQMGQEVILRCVPISNHLYFYWYRQILGQKVEFLVSFYNNEISEKSEIFDDQFSVERPDGSNFTLKIRSTKLEDSAMYFCASSERRGRGSANTGELFFGEGSRLTVL.

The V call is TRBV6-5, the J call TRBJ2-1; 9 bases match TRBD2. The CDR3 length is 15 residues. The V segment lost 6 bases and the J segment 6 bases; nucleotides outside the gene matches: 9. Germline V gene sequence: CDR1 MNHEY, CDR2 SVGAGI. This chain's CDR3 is CASRGLAGILNEQFF. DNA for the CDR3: TGTGCCAGCAGGGGTCTAGCGGGAATTCTCAATGAGCAGTTCTTC.

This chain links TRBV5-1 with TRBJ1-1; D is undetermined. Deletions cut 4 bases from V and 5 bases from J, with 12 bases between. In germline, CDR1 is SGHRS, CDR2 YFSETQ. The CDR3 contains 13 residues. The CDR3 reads CASSVSSWTEAFF. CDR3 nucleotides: TGCGCCAGCAGCGTGTCGAGTTGGACTGAAGCTTTCTTT.

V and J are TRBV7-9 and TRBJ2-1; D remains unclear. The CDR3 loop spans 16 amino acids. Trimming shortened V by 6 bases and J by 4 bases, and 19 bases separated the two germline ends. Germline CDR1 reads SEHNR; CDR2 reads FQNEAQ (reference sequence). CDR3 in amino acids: CASRGIQWENYNEQFF. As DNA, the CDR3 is TGTGCCAGCAGGGGCATCCAGTGGGAAAATTACAATGAGCAGTTCTTC.

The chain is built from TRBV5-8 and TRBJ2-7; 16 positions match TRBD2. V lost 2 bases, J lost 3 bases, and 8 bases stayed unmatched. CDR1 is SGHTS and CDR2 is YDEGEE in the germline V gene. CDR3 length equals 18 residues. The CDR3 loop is CASSLPGTSGRAGYEQYF. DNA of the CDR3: TGTGCCAGCAGCTTACCCGGGACTAGCGGGAGGGCCGGCTACGAGCAGTACTTC. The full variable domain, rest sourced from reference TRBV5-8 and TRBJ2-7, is EAGVTQSPTHLIKTRGQQATLRCSPISGHTSVYWYQQALGLGLQFLLWYDEGEERNRGNFPPRFSGRQFPNYSSELNVNALELEDSALYLCASSLPGTSGRAGYEQYFGPGTRLTVT.

CDR3 bases: TGTGCCAGCAGTCCTAGGGACAGGGGCCCCAACACTGAAGCTTTCTTT. Its protein is CASSPRDRGPNTEAFF. This chain uses TRBV27 with TRBJ1-1, with 10 bases aligning to TRBD1. CDR1 is MNHEY and CDR2 is SMNVEV in the germline V gene (reference sequence). The J segment lost 2 bases and the V segment lost 5 bases, leaving 8 bases of the junction unmatched. The CDR3 spans 16 residues.

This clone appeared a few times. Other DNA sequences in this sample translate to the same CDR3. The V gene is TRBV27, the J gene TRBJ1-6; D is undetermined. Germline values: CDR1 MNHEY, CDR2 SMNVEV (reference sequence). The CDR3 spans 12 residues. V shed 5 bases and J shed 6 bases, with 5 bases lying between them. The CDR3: CASSPINSPLHF. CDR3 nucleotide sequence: TGTGCCAGCAGTCCCATTAATTCACCCCTCCACTTT.

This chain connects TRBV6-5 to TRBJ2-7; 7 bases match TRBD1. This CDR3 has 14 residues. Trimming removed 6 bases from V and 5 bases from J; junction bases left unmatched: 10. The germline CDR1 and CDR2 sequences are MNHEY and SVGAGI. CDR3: CASRRDRDPNEQYF. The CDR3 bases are TGTGCCAGCAGAAGAGACAGGGATCCAAACGAGCAGTACTTC.

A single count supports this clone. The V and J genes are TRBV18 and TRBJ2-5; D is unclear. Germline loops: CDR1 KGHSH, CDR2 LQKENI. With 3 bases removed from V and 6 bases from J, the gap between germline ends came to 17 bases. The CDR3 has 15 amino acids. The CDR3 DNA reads TGTGCCAGCTCACCCGGGTCCACGGGCGTACAGACCCAGTACTTC. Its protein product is CASSPGSTGVQTQYF.

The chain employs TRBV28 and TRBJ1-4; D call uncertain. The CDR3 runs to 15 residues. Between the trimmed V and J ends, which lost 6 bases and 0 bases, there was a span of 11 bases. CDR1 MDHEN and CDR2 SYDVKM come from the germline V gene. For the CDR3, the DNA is TGTGCCAGCAGCTCTTCTATTGCAACTAATGAAAAACTGTTTTTT. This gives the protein CASSSSIATNEKLFF.